The 21 T cell receptor beta chains given below trace back to one sample, sequenced in a study of shared clonotypes between healthy human individuals. Naive CD8 cells, CD45RO-negative and positively selected for CCR7, excluded terminally differentiated effector memory CD45RA+ cells. Libraries were prepared by immunoSEQ multiplex PCR; TCRdb keeps only in-frame clonotypes and omits some of them. This table has just over 2,000,000 clones, about 95% appearing once. Source material: naive CD8+ T cells sorted from blood. These receptors were obtained from a man younger than 35 in good health.

Note on this clone: This specimen includes other DNA sequences encoding the same CDR3. V is TRBV7-9 and J is TRBJ2-7; the D gene is possibly TRBD2 (6 bases). V was pared by 1 base and J by 2 bases, with 9 bases between. The CDR3 is made up of 14 amino acids. Germline-derived CDR1 and CDR2 are SEHNR and FQNEAQ (reference sequence). The CDR3 DNA sequence: TGTGCCAGCAGCTTAGTGGGAGGTCCCTACGAGCAGTACTTC. Its protein is CASSLVGGPYEQYF.

The V gene is TRBV29-1, the J gene TRBJ1-1; D is unresolved. V lost 0 bases, J lost 0 bases, and 17 bases lay in between. CDR3 length equals 17 residues. Germline V CDR1 and CDR2: SQVTM, ANQGSEA. In DNA, the CDR3 is TGCAGCGTTGAAGATCCAGAAAGCCTGACAATGAACACTGAAGCTTTCTTT. This codes for CSVEDPESLTMNTEAFF.

Details on this clone: In the same sample, other DNA sequences code for this CDR3. The V call is TRBV4-1, the J call TRBJ1-5; tentative D call: TRBD1 (5 bases). The CDR3 is 14 amino acids. CDR1 and CDR2 (germline): MGHRA, YSYEKL. The V and J ends lost 1 base and 2 bases respectively, with 6 bases between them. CDR3 in amino acids: CASSQVGGNQPQHF. The CDR3 DNA follows: TGCGCCAGCAGCCAAGTAGGGGGCAATCAGCCCCAGCATTTT.

The chain links TRBV5-1 to TRBJ1-5; a possible D gene is TRBD1 (5 bases). This CDR3 is 14 amino acids long. In germline, CDR1 is SGHRS, CDR2 YFSETQ. V lost 0 bases and J 6 bases, leaving 10 bases between the germline ends. CDR3: CASSLGSGPQPQHF. CDR3 coding DNA: TGCGCCAGCAGCTTGGGATCAGGGCCTCAGCCCCAGCATTTT.

This chain links TRBV6-5 with TRBJ1-2; D gene unclear. V lost 5 bases and J lost 0, with 13 bases in between. The CDR3 totals 15 residues. Germline CDR1 is MNHEY and CDR2 is SVGAGI. This chain's CDR3 is CASSIKGSSNYGYTF. CDR3 nucleotides: TGTGCCAGCAGTATCAAGGGTAGTTCTAACTATGGCTACACCTTC.

In regard to this clone: The sample holds other DNA sequences that translate to the same CDR3. The chain joins TRBV7-8 to TRBJ2-7; possibly TRBD1 for D (5 bases). The CDR3 contains 13 residues. V shed 2 bases and J shed 2 bases, with 7 bases lying between them. CDR1 is SGHVS, CDR2 FQNEAQ, per germline. The CDR3 DNA reads as TGTGCCAGCAGCTTATCAGGGACCTACGAGCAGTACTTC. It is translated as CASSLSGTYEQYF.

The rearrangement links TRBV6-1 to TRBJ2-3; tentatively, D is TRBD2 (6 bases). From germline, CDR1 is MNHNS and CDR2 SASEGT. This CDR3 contains 16 residues. V lost 2 bases to trimming and J lost 3 bases, with 15 bases between them. This CDR3 is CASSEHGGEITDTQYF. The CDR3 DNA reads as TGTGCCAGCAGTGAACACGGCGGGGAGATAACAGATACGCAGTATTTT.

The rearrangement joins TRBV4-1 to TRBJ1-6; 7 nucleotides agree with TRBD1. Germline lookup yields CDR1 MGHRA and CDR2 YSYEKL. The V and J ends lost 1 base and 5 bases, in that order; junction bases with no gene match: 2. The CDR3 totals 15 residues. CDR3 coding DNA: TGCGCCAGCAGCCAAGGGGACAGCAATAATTCACCCCTCCACTTT. Translated: CASSQGDSNNSPLHF.

As regards this clone: Other DNA sequences in the sample encode the same CDR3. The chain employs TRBV5-6 and TRBJ2-7; D unresolved. The V and J ends lost 0 bases and 1 base respectively, with 5 bases between them. CDR3 size: 13 residues. Germline CDR1 and CDR2: SGHDT and YYEEEE. The CDR3: CASSLAPSYEQYF. CDR3 sequence (DNA): TGTGCCAGCAGCTTGGCTCCGTCCTACGAGCAGTACTTC.

With regard to this clone: Other DNA variants within this sample encode the same CDR3. The chain employs TRBV10-1 and TRBJ2-7; a possible D gene is TRBD1 (5 bases). Between the trimmed V and J ends, which lost 5 bases and 4 bases, there was a span of 6 bases. This CDR3 is built from 11 residues. The germline gives CDR1 WNHNN, CDR2 SYGVQD (reference sequence). CDR3 DNA: TGCGCCAGCAGTCAGGGATACGAGCAGTACTTC. Its translation is CASSQGYEQYF.

The chain recombines TRBV4-1 with TRBJ2-3; maybe TRBD2 (5 bases). This CDR3 spans 16 amino acids. With 0 bases removed from V and 2 bases from J, the gap between germline ends came to 12 bases. CDR1 is MGHRA, CDR2 YSYEKL, per germline. The CDR3 DNA is TGCGCCAGCAGCCAAGAAGAGGGTTCCTTCACAGATACGCAGTATTTT. This sequence encodes CASSQEEGSFTDTQYF.

The gene calls are TRBV27 and TRBJ2-1; TRBD2 matches 16 bases. The CDR3 sequence is 20 residues long. With V trimmed by 3 bases and J by 3 bases, 11 bases remained unmatched. Germline CDR1 MNHEY, CDR2 SMNVEV (reference sequence). This CDR3 reads CASSFKPGLAGGAFYNEQFF. In DNA form, the CDR3 reads TGTGCCAGCAGTTTTAAACCGGGACTAGCGGGGGGGGCTTTCTACAATGAGCAGTTCTTC.

The V and J genes are TRBV13 and TRBJ1-2, with 7 bases lining up with TRBD1. This CDR3 is 14 amino acids long. V shed 4 bases, J shed 8 bases, and the junction held 10 bases outside the gene matches. CDR1 and CDR2 from the germline V gene are PRHDT and FYEKMQ (reference sequence). CDR3 protein: CASSSTGQSGGYTF. The CDR3 DNA is TGTGCCAGCAGCTCGACAGGGCAGTCGGGCGGCTACACCTTC.

The rearrangement links TRBV9 to TRBJ2-5; 8 nucleotides align to TRBD2. Looked up from germline, CDR1 is SGDLS and CDR2 is YYNGEE. The CDR3 covers 15 residues. J gave up 5 bases and V 3 bases, and 9 bases lay outside the gene matches. This CDR3 reads CASSGEGLVYETQYF. In DNA form, the CDR3 reads TGTGCCAGCAGCGGAGAGGGACTAGTTTATGAGACCCAGTACTTC.

The V and J genes are TRBV7-9 and TRBJ1-2; 8 nucleotides match TRBD1. Germline V gene data show CDR1 as SEHNR and CDR2 as FQNEAQ (reference sequence). V shed 4 bases and J 0 bases; nucleotides not matched to a gene: 4. The CDR3 is made up of 15 amino acids. CDR3 loop: CASSSDRETNYGYTF. The CDR3 nucleotides are TGTGCCAGCAGCTCGGACAGGGAAACTAACTATGGCTACACCTTC.

The genes are TRBV4-1 and TRBJ2-1, with D perhaps being TRBD1 or TRBD2 (7 bases each). Trimming left V 1 base short and J 9 bases short, with 22 bases between. Looked up from germline, CDR1 is MGHRA and CDR2 is YSYEKL. The length of the CDR3 is 17 residues. CDR3 coding DNA: TGCGCCAGCAGCCAAGCGGGGGGACAGCCAAACTGGGGTGAGCAGTTCTTC. Translating gives CASSQAGGQPNWGEQFF.

V usage is TRBV28 and J usage is TRBJ1-2; 9 bases match TRBD1. The V gene's germline CDR1 is MDHEN and CDR2 SYDVKM. CDR3 length: 15 residues. The trim removed 5 bases at V and 3 bases at J, leaving 7 bases unmatched. CDR3 coding DNA: TGTGCCAGCAGTCCCGGACAGGGGTTGTACTATGGCTACACCTTC. Its translation: CASSPGQGLYYGYTF.

The rearrangement links TRBV5-6 to TRBJ1-1; TRBD1 might be the D (5 bases). Trimming pared 3 bases from V and 9 bases from J, leaving 12 bases between. The CDR3 length is 12 residues. Germline V gene lookup returns CDR1 SGHDT and CDR2 YYEEEE. CDR3 nucleotide sequence: TGTGCCAGCAGCTGGGGGGACGGCCAAGCTTTCTTT. As protein: CASSWGDGQAFF. The entire variable domain, with the rest obtained from reference TRBV5-6 and TRBJ1-1, is as follows: DAGVTQSPTHLIKTRGQQVTLRCSPKSGHDTVSWYQQALGQGPQFIFQYYEEEERQRGNFPDRFSGHQFPNYSSELNVNALLLGDSALYLCASSWGDGQAFFGQGTRLTVV.

The gene calls are TRBV6-1 and TRBJ1-1, with TRBD1 as a possible D gene (5 bases). The CDR3 extends over 13 amino acids. Germline V gene data show CDR1 as MNHNS and CDR2 as SASEGT. With 7 bases removed from V and 1 base from J, the gap between germline ends came to 10 bases. CDR3 coding DNA: TGTGCCAGCACCCCAGGGTGGAACACTGAAGCTTTCTTT. The encoded protein is CASTPGWNTEAFF.

The chain combines TRBV4-1 with TRBJ2-7, with D possibly matching TRBD2 (5 bases). The CDR3 contains 18 residues. Germline CDR1 and CDR2: MGHRA and YSYEKL. The ends were cut back, 0 bases at V and 1 base at J, with 19 bases in the middle. The CDR3 nucleotides are TGCGCCAGCAGCCAAGAGACCACCCGAGGGTTCTCATCCTACGAGCAGTACTTC. Protein sequence: CASSQETTRGFSSYEQYF.

In its sample, this clone was seen a few times. The chain couples TRBV7-2 to TRBJ2-7; possibly TRBD2 for D (5 bases). The CDR3 spans 12 residues. V was pared by 3 bases and J by 7 bases, with 10 bases between. Looked up from germline, CDR1 is SGHTA and CDR2 is FQGNSA. CDR3 amino acids: CASSFSTGEQYF. In DNA, the CDR3 is TGTGCCAGCAGCTTCTCAACGGGGGAGCAGTACTTC.